This T cell receptor (beta chain) is from a study of CD8+CD57+ T cells in acquired aplastic anemia. Whole-study findings and limits: Patient and control CD8+ Simpson's diversity was not significantly different.

Profiles of TCR beta VDJ and CDR3 were generated from a genomic DNA template. TCRdb redid the calling of the reads with MiXCR, one entry per CDR3 protein. In the table there are more than 150,000 distinct CDR3 sequences, nearly 50% of which are singletons. Flow cytometry had shown expanded CD8+CD57+ cells in the patients chosen for sequencing. The CDR3 has 13 residues. The V and J ends lost 6 bases and 0 bases respectively, with 6 bases between them. Germline CDR1 SGHVS, CDR2 FQNEAQ. A note on this clonotype: Its target is not known.

Specimen: sorted CD4+, CD8+, or CD8+CD57+ T cells (not recorded which) from PBMCs. The rearrangement links TRBV7-8 to TRBJ2-1; D ambiguous. The receptor comes from a human donor with aplastic anemia. The CDR3 region is CASSSTSYNEQFF. The CDR3 nucleotides read TGTGCCAGCAGTAGCACCTCCTACAATGAGCAGTTCTTC.